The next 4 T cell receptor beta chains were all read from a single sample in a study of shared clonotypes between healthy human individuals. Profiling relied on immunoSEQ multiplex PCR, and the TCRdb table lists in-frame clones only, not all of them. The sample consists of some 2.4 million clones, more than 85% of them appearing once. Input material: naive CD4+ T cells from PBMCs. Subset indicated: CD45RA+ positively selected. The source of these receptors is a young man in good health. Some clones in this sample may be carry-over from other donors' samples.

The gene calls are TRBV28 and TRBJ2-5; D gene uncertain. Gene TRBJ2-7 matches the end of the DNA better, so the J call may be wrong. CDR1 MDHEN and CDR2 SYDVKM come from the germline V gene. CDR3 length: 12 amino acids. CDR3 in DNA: TGTGCCAGCAGTTTATGGTCCTACGAGCAGTACTTC. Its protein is CASSLWSYEQYF.

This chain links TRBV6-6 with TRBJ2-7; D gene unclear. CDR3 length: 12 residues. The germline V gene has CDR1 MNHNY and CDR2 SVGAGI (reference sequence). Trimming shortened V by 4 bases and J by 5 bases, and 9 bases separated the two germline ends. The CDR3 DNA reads TGTGCCAGCAGTTCCCCGTCCCACGAGCAGTACTTC. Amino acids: CASSSPSHEQYF.

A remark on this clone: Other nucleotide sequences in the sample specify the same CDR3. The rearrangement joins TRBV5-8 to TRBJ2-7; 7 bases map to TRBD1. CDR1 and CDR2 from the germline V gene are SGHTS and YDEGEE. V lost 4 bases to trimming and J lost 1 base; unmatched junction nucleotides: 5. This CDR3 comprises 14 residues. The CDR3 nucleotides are TGTGCCAGCAGCCCCCGGACAGGATCCTACGAGCAGTACTTC. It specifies CASSPRTGSYEQYF.

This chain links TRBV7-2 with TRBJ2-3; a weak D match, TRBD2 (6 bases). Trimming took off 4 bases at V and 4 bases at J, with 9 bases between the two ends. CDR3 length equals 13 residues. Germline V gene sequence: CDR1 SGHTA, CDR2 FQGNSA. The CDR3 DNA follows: TGTGCCAGCAGCTCGGGGAGGTCAGATACGCAGTATTTT. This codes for CASSSGRSDTQYF.